One and the same sample provided the 13 T cell receptor beta chains below, sequenced in a study of cytomegalovirus exposure and HLA in healthy donors. The PCR used 60 Vbeta and 13 Jbeta primers. Clones were read by immunoSEQ multiplex PCR, and TCRdb kept only the in-frame ones, dropping some. Here the sample table reports about 90,000 clones. The sample taken for sequencing was PBMCs. The receptors were sampled from a woman aged 25 to 39 in good health and CMV-seronegative.

J is TRBJ2-7 and V is TRBV5-1; TRBD2 matches at 8 bases. The V gene's germline CDR1 is SGHRS and CDR2 YFSETQ. J gave up 4 bases and V 0 bases, and 3 bases lay outside the gene matches. This CDR3 has 14 amino acids. CDR3 amino acids: CASSLAGLVYEQYF. The CDR3 DNA reads TGCGCCAGCAGCTTGGCGGGACTAGTGTACGAGCAGTACTTC. Full variable domain (remainder filled in from reference TRBV5-1 and TRBJ2-7): KAGVTQTPRYLIKTRGQQVTLSCSPISGHRSVSWYQQTPGQGLQFLFEYFSETQRNKGNFPGRFSGRQFSNSRSEMNVSTLELGDSALYLCASSLAGLVYEQYFGPGTRLTVT.

The V and J genes are TRBV30 and TRBJ1-3; 8 nucleotides match TRBD1. The CDR3 loop spans 14 amino acids. Germline V gene sequence: CDR1 GTSNPN, CDR2 SVGIG (reference sequence). V gave up 0 bases and J gave up 3 bases; unmatched junction bases: 1. The CDR3 loop is CAWSVGQGGNTIYF. As DNA, the CDR3 is TGTGCCTGGAGTGTTGGACAGGGTGGAAACACCATATATTTT.

V usage is TRBV28 and J usage is TRBJ2-1; weak D call: TRBD2 (5 bases). The V end was cut by 8 bases, the J end by 7 bases, with 12 bases between. Germline loops: CDR1 MDHEN, CDR2 SYDVKM. The CDR3 totals 12 residues. This CDR3 reads CASWRSGNEQFF. The CDR3 bases are TGTGCCAGCTGGCGATCGGGAAATGAGCAGTTCTTC.

CDR3 protein: CAITTGASGTEAFF. The CDR3 nucleotides are TGTGCCATCACCACAGGGGCTTCGGGGACTGAAGCTTTCTTT. This chain uses TRBV10-3 with TRBJ1-1; TRBD1 matches 7 bases. CDR1 and CDR2 from the germline V gene are ENHRY and SYGVKD. Germline trimming cut 7 bases from V and 5 bases from J; bases unmatched to any gene: 10. CDR3 length: 14 amino acids.

The CDR3 protein is CASSGRNREKLFF. DNA for the CDR3: TGCGCCAGCAGCGGCAGGAATCGGGAAAAACTGTTTTTT. The J gene is TRBJ1-4, the V gene TRBV5-1; D is uncertain. V was shortened by 4 bases and J by 8 bases, with 12 bases between the two germline ends. The CDR3 totals 13 residues. Per germline, CDR1 SGHRS and CDR2 YFSETQ. Variable domain in full (rest from reference TRBV5-1 and TRBJ1-4): KAGVTQTPRYLIKTRGQQVTLSCSPISGHRSVSWYQQTPGQGLQFLFEYFSETQRNKGNFPGRFSGRQFSNSRSEMNVSTLELGDSALYLCASSGRNREKLFFGSGTQLSVL.

V and J are TRBV28 and TRBJ2-2; tentative D call: TRBD1 (6 bases). V was pared by 4 bases and J by 5 bases, with 14 bases between. The germline V gene has CDR1 MDHEN and CDR2 SYDVKM. CDR3 size: 15 residues. The CDR3 DNA reads TGTGCCAGCAGTTCCGGGACATATCCAACCGGGGAGCTGTTTTTT. It translates to CASSSGTYPTGELFF.

V usage is TRBV30 and J usage is TRBJ2-5; 10 nucleotides match TRBD2. This CDR3 has 14 amino acids. Trimming at V came to 0 bases and at J to 5 bases, leaving 3 bases not matched to a gene. Per germline, CDR1 GTSNPN and CDR2 SVGIG (reference sequence). The DNA for the CDR3 is TGTGCCTGGAGTGTAGGGACTAGCGTTGAGACCCAGTACTTC. Amino acid sequence: CAWSVGTSVETQYF.

The CDR3 bases are TGCGCCAGCAGCTTGGAAGGTGGGGGGGGCACTGAAGCTTTCTTT. It is translated as CASSLEGGGGTEAFF. The chain couples TRBV5-1 to TRBJ1-1; D is possibly TRBD1 (5 bases). Trimming took 0 bases from V and 4 from J, leaving 13 bases between them. The germline V gene has CDR1 SGHRS and CDR2 YFSETQ. The CDR3 contains 15 residues.

This sequence joins TRBV13 and TRBJ2-7; D gene unclear. The germline V gene has CDR1 PRHDT and CDR2 FYEKMQ (reference sequence). Trimming shortened V by 3 bases and J by 3 bases, and 3 bases separated the two germline ends. This CDR3 is built from 11 residues. The CDR3, as DNA: TGTGCCAGCAGCTTCCTCTACGAGCAGTACTTC. This translates into CASSFLYEQYF.

The chain recombines TRBV29-1 with TRBJ2-5, with 9 bases aligning to TRBD1. The V segment lost 2 bases and the J segment 7 bases; nucleotides outside the gene matches: 5. Germline V CDR1 and CDR2: SQVTM, ANQGSEA. This CDR3 is built from 13 residues. CDR3 in amino acids: CSVENDRGVTQYF. The CDR3 DNA reads as TGCAGCGTTGAAAACGACAGGGGGGTGACCCAGTACTTC.

The J gene is TRBJ2-5, the V gene TRBV7-9; D gene uncertain. The V gene lost 5 bases and the J gene lost 2 bases, with 15 bases spanning the gap. Germline V lookup: CDR1 SEHNR, CDR2 FQNEAQ (reference sequence). CDR3 size: 15 residues. CDR3 loop: CASSPPTRIQETQYF. CDR3 nucleotide sequence: TGTGCCAGCAGCCCCCCCACCAGGATTCAAGAGACCCAGTACTTC.

The CDR3, as DNA: TGTGCCAGCAGCCGCCGAGGGGGGGGAGGGAATCAGCCCCAGCATTTT. Translation gives CASSRRGGGGNQPQHF. The chain combines TRBV27 with TRBJ1-5; TRBD1 is a possible D gene (6 bases). Germline V gene sequence: CDR1 MNHEY, CDR2 SMNVEV (reference sequence). The ends were cut back, 6 bases at V and 4 bases at J, with 19 bases in the middle. The CDR3 consists of 16 residues.

The rearrangement joins TRBV4-1 to TRBJ2-1; D possibly corresponds to TRBD2 (5 bases). The CDR3 is 13 residues long. Germline CDR1 is MGHRA and CDR2 is YSYEKL. V lost 5 bases, J lost 8 bases, and 13 bases lay in between. CDR3 DNA sequence: TGCGCCAGCAGCTCCCGGTATAGCGATGAGCAGTTCTTC. This sequence encodes CASSSRYSDEQFF.